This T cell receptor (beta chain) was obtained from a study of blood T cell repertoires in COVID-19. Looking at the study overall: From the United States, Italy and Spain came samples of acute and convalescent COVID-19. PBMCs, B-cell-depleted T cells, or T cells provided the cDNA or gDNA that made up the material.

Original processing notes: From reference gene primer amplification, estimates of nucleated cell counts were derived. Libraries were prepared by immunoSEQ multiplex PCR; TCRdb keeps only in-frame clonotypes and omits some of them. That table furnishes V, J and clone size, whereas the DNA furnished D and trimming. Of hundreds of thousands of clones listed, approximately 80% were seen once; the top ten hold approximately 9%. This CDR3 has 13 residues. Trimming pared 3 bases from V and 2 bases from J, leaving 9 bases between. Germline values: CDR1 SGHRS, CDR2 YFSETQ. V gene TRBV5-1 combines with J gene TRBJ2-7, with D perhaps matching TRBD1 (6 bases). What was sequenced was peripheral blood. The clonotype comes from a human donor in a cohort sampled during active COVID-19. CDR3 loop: CASSSRDTYEQYF. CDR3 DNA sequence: TGCGCCAGCAGCTCCCGGGACACCTACGAGCAGTACTTC.